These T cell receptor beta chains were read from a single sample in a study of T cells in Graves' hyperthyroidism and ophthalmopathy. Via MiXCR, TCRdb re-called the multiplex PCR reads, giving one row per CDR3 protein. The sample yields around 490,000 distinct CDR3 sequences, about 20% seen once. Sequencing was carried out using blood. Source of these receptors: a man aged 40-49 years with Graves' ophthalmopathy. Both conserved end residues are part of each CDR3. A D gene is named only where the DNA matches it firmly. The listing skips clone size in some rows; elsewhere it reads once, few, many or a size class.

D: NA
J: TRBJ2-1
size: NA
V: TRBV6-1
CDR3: CASSESPVSRNEQFF
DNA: TGTGCCAGCAGTGAAAGCCCAGTGTCTCGGAATGAGCAGTTCTTC

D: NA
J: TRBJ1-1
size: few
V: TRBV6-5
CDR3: CASSYSSGKAFF
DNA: TGTGCCAGCAGTTACTCCAGCGGTAAGGCTTTCTTT

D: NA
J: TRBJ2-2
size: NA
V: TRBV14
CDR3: CASSQELMAGELFF
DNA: TGTGCCAGCAGCCAAGAATTGATGGCCGGGGAGCTGTTTTTT

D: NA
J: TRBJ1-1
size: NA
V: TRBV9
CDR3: CASSVGDTVNTEAFF
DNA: TGTGCCAGCAGCGTAGGTGACACAGTGAACACTGAAGCTTTCTTT

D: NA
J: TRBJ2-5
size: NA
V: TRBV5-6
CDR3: CASAWGDLQETQYF
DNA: TGTGCCAGCGCATGGGGGGACCTACAAGAGACCCAGTACTTC

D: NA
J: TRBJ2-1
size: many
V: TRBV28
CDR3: CASSPRAEPYNEQFF
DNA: TGTGCCAGCAGCCCCCGAGCGGAACCTTACAATGAGCAGTTCTTC

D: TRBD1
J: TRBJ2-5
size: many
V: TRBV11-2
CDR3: CASSIPGQGRETQYF
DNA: TGTGCCAGCAGCATCCCAGGACAGGGGCGAGAGACCCAGTACTTC

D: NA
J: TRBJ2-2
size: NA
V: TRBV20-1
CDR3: CSAAGTKNTGELFF
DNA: TGCAGTGCCGCCGGGACAAAGAACACCGGGGAGCTGTTTTTT

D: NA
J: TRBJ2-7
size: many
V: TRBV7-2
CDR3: CASSLGNWEFWEQYF
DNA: TGTGCCAGCAGCTTAGGAAATTGGGAGTTTTGGGAGCAGTACTTC

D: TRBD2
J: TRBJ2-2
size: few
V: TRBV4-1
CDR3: CASSQDKTSANTGELFF
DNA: TGCGCCAGCAGCCAAGATAAGACTAGCGCGAACACCGGGGAGCTGTTTTTT

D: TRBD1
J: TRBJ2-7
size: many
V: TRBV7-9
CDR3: CASSSGLQGATSYEQYF
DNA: TGTGCCAGCAGCTCGGGACTCCAGGGGGCAACTTCCTACGAGCAGTACTTC

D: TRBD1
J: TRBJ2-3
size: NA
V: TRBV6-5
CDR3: CASSYGDRGYTDTQYF
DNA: TGTGCCAGCAGTTACGGGGACAGGGGGTACACAGATACGCAGTATTTT

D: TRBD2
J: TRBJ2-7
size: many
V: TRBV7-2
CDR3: CASSLGAGGARQYEQYF
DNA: TGTGCCAGCAGCTTGGGGGCGGGGGGAGCCCGTCAATACGAGCAGTACTTC

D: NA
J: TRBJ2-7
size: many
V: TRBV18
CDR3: CASSPRSAGRYEQYF
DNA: TGTGCCAGCTCACCACGATCGGCGGGAAGGTACGAGCAGTACTTC

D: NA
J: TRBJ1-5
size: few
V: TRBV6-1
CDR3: CASSDNPGLPRGNQPQHF
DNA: TGTGCCAGCAGTGACAATCCGGGATTACCTAGGGGCAATCAGCCCCAGCATTTT

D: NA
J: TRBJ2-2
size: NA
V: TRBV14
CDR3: CASSQSYSTGELFF
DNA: TGTGCCAGCAGCCAGAGTTATAGCACCGGGGAGCTGTTTTTT

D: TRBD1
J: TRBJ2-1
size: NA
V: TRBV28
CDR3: CASSLWEGQGKGNEQFF
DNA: TGTGCCAGCAGTTTATGGGAGGGACAGGGGAAAGGCAATGAGCAGTTCTTC

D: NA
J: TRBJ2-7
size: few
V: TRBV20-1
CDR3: CSARDGRSSYEQYF
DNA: TGCAGTGCTAGGGACGGGCGGAGCTCCTACGAGCAGTACTTC

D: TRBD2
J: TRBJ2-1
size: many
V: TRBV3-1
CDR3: CASSQVVRGLARALINNEQFF
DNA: TGTGCCAGCAGCCAAGTGGTAAGGGGACTAGCGAGGGCCTTGATCAACAATGAGCAGTTCTTC

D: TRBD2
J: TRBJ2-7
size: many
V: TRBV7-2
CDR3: CASRTSGRAYSSEQYF
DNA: TGTGCCAGCCGGACTAGCGGGAGGGCCTACTCATCCGAGCAGTACTTC

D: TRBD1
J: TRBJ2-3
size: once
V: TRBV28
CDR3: CASSPITGQGSGTDTQYF
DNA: TGTGCCAGCAGCCCAATCACCGGACAGGGTTCGGGCACAGATACGCAGTATTTT

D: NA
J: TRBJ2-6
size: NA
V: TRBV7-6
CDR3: CASSLRSRSGANVLTF
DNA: TGTGCCAGCAGCTTACGTAGCCGCTCTGGGGCCAACGTCCTGACTTTC

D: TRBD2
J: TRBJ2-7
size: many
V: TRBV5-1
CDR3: CASGTSGGQYREQYF
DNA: TGCGCCAGCGGGACTAGCGGGGGCCAGTATCGCGAGCAGTACTTC

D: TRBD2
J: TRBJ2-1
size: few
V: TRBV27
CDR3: CASSPGLAGGGQFF
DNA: TGTGCCAGCAGCCCGGGACTAGCGGGAGGAGGTCAGTTCTTC

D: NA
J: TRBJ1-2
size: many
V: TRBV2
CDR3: CASSLGGGVYGYTF
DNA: TGTGCCAGCAGTCTAGGGGGGGGGGTCTATGGCTACACCTTC

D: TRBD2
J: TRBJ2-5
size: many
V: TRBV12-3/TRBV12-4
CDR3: CASQTSGRTKETQYF
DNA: TGTGCTAGTCAGACTAGCGGGAGGACCAAAGAGACCCAGTACTTC

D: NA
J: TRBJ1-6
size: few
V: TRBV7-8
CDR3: CASSSRRNNSPLHF
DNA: TGTGCCAGCAGCTCCAGACGGAATAATTCACCCCTCCACTTT

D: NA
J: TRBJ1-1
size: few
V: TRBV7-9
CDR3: CASSTRQAPNTEAFF
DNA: TGTGCCAGCAGCACTAGACAGGCACCGAACACTGAAGCTTTCTTT

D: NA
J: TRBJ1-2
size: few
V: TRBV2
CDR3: CARHSQGSYGYTF
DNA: TGTGCCAGACACTCGCAGGGTAGCTATGGCTACACCTTC

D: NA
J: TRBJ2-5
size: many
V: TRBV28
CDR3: CASSSQDRAGETQYF
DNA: TGTGCCAGCAGTTCCCAGGACAGAGCTGGCGAGACCCAGTACTTC

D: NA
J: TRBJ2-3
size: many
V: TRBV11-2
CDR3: CASSFQWTSDTQYF
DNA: TGTGCCAGCAGCTTTCAGTGGACCTCAGATACGCAGTATTTT

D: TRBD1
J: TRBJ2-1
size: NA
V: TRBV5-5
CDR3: CASSQGGQGRNEQFF
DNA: TGTGCCAGCAGCCAAGGGGGACAGGGCAGGAATGAGCAGTTCTTC

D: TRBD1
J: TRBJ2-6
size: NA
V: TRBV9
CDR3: CASSPDRGGGANVLTF
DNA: TGTGCCAGCAGCCCCGACAGGGGTGGTGGGGCCAACGTCCTGACTTTC

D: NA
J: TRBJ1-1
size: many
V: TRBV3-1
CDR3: CASSQDLHRGTEAFF
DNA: TGTGCCAGCAGCCAAGATCTTCACAGAGGCACTGAAGCTTTCTTT

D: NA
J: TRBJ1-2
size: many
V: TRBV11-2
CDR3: CASSLNVGAYGYTF
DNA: TGTGCCAGCAGCTTGAATGTGGGGGCCTATGGCTACACCTTC

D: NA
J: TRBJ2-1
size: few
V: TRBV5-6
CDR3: CASSSLTDGGNEQFF
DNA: TGTGCCAGCAGCTCCCTCACGGACGGAGGGAATGAGCAGTTCTTC

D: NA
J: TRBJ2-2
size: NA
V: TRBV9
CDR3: CASSVDHSSTGELFF
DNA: TGTGCCAGCAGCGTAGATCACAGCTCCACCGGGGAGCTGTTTTTT

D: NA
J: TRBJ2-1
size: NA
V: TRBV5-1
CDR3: CASSLVYRIDEQFF
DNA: TGCGCCAGCAGCTTGGTCTATCGGATCGATGAGCAGTTCTTC

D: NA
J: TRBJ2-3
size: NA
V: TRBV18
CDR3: CASSLGTRAQYF
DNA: TGTGCCAGCTCACTCGGGACAAGGGCGCAGTATTTT

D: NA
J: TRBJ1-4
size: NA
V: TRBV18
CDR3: CASSGTTGYATNEKLFF
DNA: TGTGCCAGCTCGGGAACGACAGGATATGCAACTAATGAAAAACTGTTTTTT

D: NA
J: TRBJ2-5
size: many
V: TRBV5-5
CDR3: CASSPDWVQGTQYF
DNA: TGTGCCAGCAGCCCTGATTGGGTCCAAGGGACGCAGTACTTC

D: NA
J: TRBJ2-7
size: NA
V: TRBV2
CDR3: CASSERVHEQYF
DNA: TGTGCCAGCAGTGAGAGGGTACACGAGCAGTACTTC

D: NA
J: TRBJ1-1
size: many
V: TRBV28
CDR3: CASSSLTVNTEAFF
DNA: TGTGCCAGCAGCTCACTTACAGTGAACACTGAAGCTTTCTTT

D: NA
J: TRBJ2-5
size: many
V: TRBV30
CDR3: CAWSVGAPGGETQYF
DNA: TGTGCCTGGAGTGTGGGGGCCCCGGGCGGAGAGACCCAGTACTTC

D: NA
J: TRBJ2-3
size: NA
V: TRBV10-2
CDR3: CASGARDTQYF
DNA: TGCGCCAGCGGGGCGAGAGATACGCAGTATTTT

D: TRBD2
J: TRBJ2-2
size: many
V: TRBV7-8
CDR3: CASSFLAGGGTGELFF
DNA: TGTGCCAGCAGCTTTCTAGCGGGAGGGGGGACCGGGGAGCTGTTTTTT

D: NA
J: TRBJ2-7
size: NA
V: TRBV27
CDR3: CASSLGGPVDEQYF
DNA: TGTGCCAGCAGTTTAGGGGGGCCTGTAGACGAGCAGTACTTC

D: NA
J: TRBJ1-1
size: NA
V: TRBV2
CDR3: CAREYRVGTEAFF
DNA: TGTGCCAGGGAGTACAGGGTGGGGACTGAAGCTTTCTTT

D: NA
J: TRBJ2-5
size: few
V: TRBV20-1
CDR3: CSARDGSPGETQYF
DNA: TGCAGTGCTAGAGATGGGAGCCCGGGGGAGACTCAGTACTTC

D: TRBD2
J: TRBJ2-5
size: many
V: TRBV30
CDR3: CAWSSGSWETQYF
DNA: TGTGCCTGGTCTAGCGGGAGTTGGGAGACCCAGTACTTC

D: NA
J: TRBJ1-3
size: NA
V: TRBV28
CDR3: CASSSPTANPSRSRNTIYF
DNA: TGTGCCAGCAGTTCGCCGACAGCTAATCCTTCTCGCTCAAGAAACACCATATATTTT

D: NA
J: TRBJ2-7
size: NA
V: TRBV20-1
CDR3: CSANLGAGYEQYF
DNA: TGCAGTGCTAATTTAGGGGCAGGGTACGAGCAGTACTTC

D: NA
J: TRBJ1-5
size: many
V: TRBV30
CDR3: CAWSGGGSFNQPQHF
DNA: TGTGCCTGGAGTGGGGGGGGTAGCTTCAATCAGCCCCAGCATTTT

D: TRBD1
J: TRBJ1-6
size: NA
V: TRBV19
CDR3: CASSIGGQGGSPLHF
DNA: TGTGCCAGTAGTATTGGAGGACAGGGAGGTTCACCCCTCCACTTT

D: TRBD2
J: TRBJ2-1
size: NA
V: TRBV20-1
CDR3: CSARDPSGANNEQFF
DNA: TGCAGTGCTAGAGACCCTAGCGGGGCAAACAATGAGCAGTTCTTC